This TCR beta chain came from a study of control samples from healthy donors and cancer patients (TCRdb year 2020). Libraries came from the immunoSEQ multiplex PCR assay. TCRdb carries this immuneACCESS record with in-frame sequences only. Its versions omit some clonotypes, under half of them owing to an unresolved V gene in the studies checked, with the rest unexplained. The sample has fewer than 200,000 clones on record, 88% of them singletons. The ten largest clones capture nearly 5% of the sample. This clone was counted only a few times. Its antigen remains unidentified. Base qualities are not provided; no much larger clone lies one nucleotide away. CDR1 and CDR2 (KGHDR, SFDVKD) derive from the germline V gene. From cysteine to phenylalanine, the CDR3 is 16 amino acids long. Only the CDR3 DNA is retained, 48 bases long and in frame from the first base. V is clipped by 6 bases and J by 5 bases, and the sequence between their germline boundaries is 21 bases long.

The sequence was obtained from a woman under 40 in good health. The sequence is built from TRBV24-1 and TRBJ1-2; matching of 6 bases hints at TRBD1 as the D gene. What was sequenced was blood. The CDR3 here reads CATSHGTLDRIYGYTF. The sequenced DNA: TGTGCCACCAGTCACGGCACCCTCGACAGGATTTATGGCTACACCTTC.